These 24 T cell receptor beta chains were all obtained from the same sample, sequenced in a study of regulatory dendritic cells for organ transplantation. The protocol was immunoSEQ multiplex PCR, while the TCRdb copy is restricted to in-frame clones and leaves out a portion. This table holds 28,000 or so clones, roughly 85% found once. Sequences were obtained from naive CD4+ T cells from blood. Specified subset: CD45RA+ naive T cells. These receptors were obtained from a human donor in good health.

The genes are TRBV12-5 and TRBJ2-7; D remains ambiguous. The V end lost 3 bases, the J end lost 4 bases, and 7 bases lay between the germline ends. CDR3 length: 12 amino acids. Germline loops: CDR1 LGHNT, CDR2 FRNRAP. The CDR3 DNA follows: TGTGCTAGTGGTTTTCAGATATACGAGCAGTACTTC. Translation: CASGFQIYEQYF.

The rearrangement joins TRBV7-9 to TRBJ2-7; D is perhaps TRBD1 (6 bases). Germline lookup yields CDR1 SEHNR and CDR2 FQNEAQ (reference sequence). Trimming removed 4 bases from V and 8 bases from J, with 18 bases in between. The CDR3 contains 14 residues. Here the CDR3 reads CASSSLPLQGQQYF. CDR3 nucleotide sequence: TGTGCCAGCAGCTCCCTACCTTTACAGGGACAGCAGTACTTC.

V is TRBV6-5 and J is TRBJ2-2, with TRBD1 as a possible D gene (6 bases). The V gene lost 6 bases and the J gene lost 0 bases, with 11 bases spanning the gap. This CDR3 has 15 residues. Germline values: CDR1 MNHEY, CDR2 SVGAGI. CDR3 sequence reads: CASRSGTPNTGELFF. CDR3 nucleotides: TGTGCCAGCAGGTCCGGGACACCGAACACCGGGGAGCTGTTTTTT.

The genes are TRBV19 and TRBJ2-3; 7 bases align to TRBD1. V lost 6 bases, J lost 3 bases, and 6 bases stayed unmatched. CDR1 and CDR2 (germline): LNHDA, SQIVND (reference sequence). This CDR3 has 14 amino acids. In DNA, the CDR3 is TGTGCCAGTAGCCCGACAGGGAGAACAGATACGCAGTATTTT. Encoded protein: CASSPTGRTDTQYF.

This rearrangement joins TRBV12-2 to TRBJ1-1; the table assigns TRBD1, which was not confirmed against the DNA. TRBV12-2 is annotated as a pseudogene. The CDR3 is 15 amino acids. The CDR3 loop reads CASRLARQGDTEAFF. CDR3 sequence (DNA): TGTGCAAGTCGCTTAGCGCGGCAGGGTGACACTGAAGCTTTCTTT.

The rearrangement links TRBV7-9 to TRBJ2-1; 9 bases line up with TRBD2. The CDR3 runs to 14 residues. J was trimmed by 7 bases and V by 5 bases; bases with no gene match: 6. Germline CDR1 SEHNR, CDR2 FQNEAQ (reference sequence). CDR3 nucleotides: TGTGCCAGCAGCCAAGCGGGGGGCACAAATGAGCAGTTCTTC. Translated: CASSQAGGTNEQFF.

CDR3 amino acids: CAGSQGRDMNTEAFF. CDR3 DNA: TGTGCCGGTTCTCAAGGCAGGGATATGAACACTGAAGCTTTCTTT. The chain combines TRBV6-1 with TRBJ1-1; TRBD1 is a possible D gene (5 bases). Germline V gene data show CDR1 as MNHNS and CDR2 as SASEGT. This CDR3 spans 15 amino acids. The V gene lost 11 bases and the J gene lost 0 bases, with 19 bases spanning the gap.

The rearrangement joins TRBV19 to TRBJ2-7; 9 nucleotides agree with TRBD1. CDR3 size: 14 residues. Germline values: CDR1 LNHDA, CDR2 SQIVND (reference sequence). The V gene end was trimmed by 6 bases and the J gene end by 2 bases; junction bases not matched to a gene: 5. The CDR3 protein is CASSRGQGTYEQYF. The DNA of the CDR3 is TGTGCCAGTAGCCGAGGACAGGGGACCTACGAGCAGTACTTC.

This chain uses TRBV7-3 with TRBJ2-7; TRBD1 agrees at 7 bases. Germline CDR1 reads SGHTA; CDR2 reads FQGTGA. V lost 6 bases and J lost 0; bases outside the gene matches: 8. The CDR3 has 15 amino acids. The CDR3 region is CASSPDRASSYEQYF. In DNA form, the CDR3 reads TGTGCCAGCAGTCCAGACAGGGCGAGCTCCTACGAGCAGTACTTC.

The V gene is TRBV9, the J gene TRBJ1-3; no reliable D call. This CDR3 has 18 residues. V lost 0 bases to trimming and J lost 2 bases, with 18 bases between them. CDR1 and CDR2 (germline): SGDLS, YYNGEE. The CDR3: CASSVAPLGGRAGNTIYF. The DNA for the CDR3 is TGTGCCAGCAGCGTAGCTCCTCTCGGCGGGAGGGCTGGAAACACCATATATTTT.

The CDR3 DNA reads as TGTGCCAGCAGCATAAAGGGGACAGGGGAGCTGTTTTTT. Translating it yields CASSIKGTGELFF. V and J are TRBV2 and TRBJ2-2, with D perhaps matching TRBD1 (6 bases). This CDR3 is built from 13 residues. Germline CDR1 reads SNHLY; CDR2 reads FYNNEI. V shed 6 bases and J shed 8 bases, with 13 bases lying between them.

This chain uses TRBV29-1 with TRBJ1-1, with 8 bases that match TRBD1. Germline V gives CDR1 SQVTM, CDR2 ANQGSEA. Trimming removed 5 bases from V and 1 base from J; junction bases left unmatched: 3. This CDR3 has 13 residues. CDR3 nucleotides: TGCAGCGTTTTGGGGACAGGGAACACTGAAGCTTTCTTT. Amino acids: CSVLGTGNTEAFF.

The chain uses TRBV21-1 and TRBJ1-6. TRBV21-1 is a listed pseudogene. This CDR3 region has 12 residues. The CDR3, as DNA: TGTGCCAGCAGCAGCCCGGATTCACCCCTCCACTTT. This codes for CASSSPDSPLHF.

The chain has TRBV5-4 and TRBJ1-3; tentatively, D is TRBD1 (5 bases). The V and J ends lost 1 base and 7 bases respectively, with 18 bases between them. CDR3 length: 16 residues. Looked up from germline, CDR1 is SGHNT and CDR2 is YYREEE (reference sequence). Written as DNA, the CDR3 is TGTGCCAGCAGCTTGCGGAATCAGGGTGTCCACAACACCATATATTTT. Encoded protein: CASSLRNQGVHNTIYF. Complete variable domain (other parts from reference TRBV5-4 and TRBJ1-3): ETGVTQSPTHLIKTRGQQVTLRCSSQSGHNTVSWYQQALGQGPQFIFQYYREEENGRGNFPPRFSGLQFPNYSSELNVNALELDDSALYLCASSLRNQGVHNTIYFGEGSWLTVV.

V is TRBV6-5 and J is TRBJ1-2; D remains ambiguous. This CDR3 comprises 11 residues. The germline V and J ends were trimmed by 0 bases and 7 bases, with 3 bases remaining between them. Per the germline V gene, CDR1 is MNHEY and CDR2 is SVGAGI. CDR3 coding DNA: TGTGCCAGCAGTTACTCGCGTGGCTACACCTTC. Translating it yields CASSYSRGYTF.

The chain employs TRBV2 and TRBJ1-1, with a tentative D call TRBD1 (6 bases). Germline V gene sequence: CDR1 SNHLY, CDR2 FYNNEI. The V and J ends lost 5 bases and 5 bases respectively, with 12 bases between them. The CDR3 length is 13 residues. CDR3 residues: CASSLFRGTEAFF. In nucleotides, the CDR3 is TGTGCCAGCAGTCTTTTCAGGGGTACTGAAGCTTTCTTT.

This rearrangement joins TRBV25-1 to TRBJ1-6, with TRBD1 matching 7 bases. After removal of 4 bases from V and 10 bases from J, the junction contained 13 bases not matched to a gene. CDR3 length equals 16 residues. The germline gives CDR1 MGHDK, CDR2 SYGVNS. The CDR3 bases are TGTGCCAGCAGTGCCTTAGAGGGGGCTAGAGGGTCACCCCTCCACTTT. Encoded protein: CASSALEGARGSPLHF.

This clone was recorded only once. V is TRBV4-2 and J is TRBJ2-7, with TRBD1 matching 11 bases. CDR1 is LGHNA, CDR2 YNFKEQ, per germline. The ends lost 4 bases at V and 6 bases at J; junction bases unmatched: 5. The CDR3 is 14 residues long. The CDR3 here is CASSPMGQGGEQYF. CDR3 in DNA: TGTGCCAGCAGCCCGATGGGACAGGGGGGCGAGCAGTACTTC.

This clone was seen a few times. The chain links TRBV2 to TRBJ1-6; TRBD1 matches 8 bases. This CDR3 region has 15 residues. The ends lost 4 bases at V and 4 bases at J; junction bases unmatched: 3. Germline CDR1 SNHLY, CDR2 FYNNEI. This CDR3 reads CASSGQGSYNSPLHF. The CDR3 bases are TGTGCCAGCAGTGGACAGGGGAGTTATAATTCACCCCTCCACTTT.

This chain connects TRBV7-9 to TRBJ1-5; D is unresolved. The CDR3 has 15 amino acids. V was trimmed by 4 bases and J by 0 bases, leaving 10 bases between them. From germline, CDR1 is SEHNR and CDR2 FQNEAQ (reference sequence). For the CDR3, the DNA is TGTGCCAGCAGCTATTCGGGAAATAGCAATCAGCCCCAGCATTTT. Translated: CASSYSGNSNQPQHF.

The chain carries TRBV6-1 and TRBJ1-2, with D possibly matching TRBD1 (6 bases). CDR1 is MNHNS, CDR2 SASEGT, per germline. Trimming pared 7 bases from V and 5 bases from J, leaving 8 bases between. The CDR3 has 11 amino acids. In nucleotides, the CDR3 is TGTGCCAGCAACAGGGAGTATGGCTACACCTTC. Translation: CASNREYGYTF.

This chain joins TRBV19 and TRBJ1-5, with 8 bases identical to TRBD1. J was trimmed by 0 bases and V by 5 bases; bases with no gene match: 3. Germline CDR1 is LNHDA and CDR2 is SQIVND (reference sequence). This CDR3 has 15 amino acids. In DNA, the CDR3 is TGTGCCAGTAGTTGGACAGGGAATAGCAATCAGCCCCAGCATTTT. As protein: CASSWTGNSNQPQHF.

V is TRBV2 and J is TRBJ2-2, with 10 bases that match TRBD1. The CDR3 has 15 amino acids. With 5 bases clipped from V and 4 bases from J, the junction kept 4 bases outside the gene matches. Germline values: CDR1 SNHLY, CDR2 FYNNEI. CDR3 residues: CASSPRTGGTGELFF. CDR3 DNA sequence: TGTGCCAGCAGTCCGAGGACAGGGGGCACCGGGGAGCTGTTTTTT. Combining the CDR3 with reference TRBV2 and TRBJ2-2 gives the whole variable domain EPEVTQTPSHQVTQMGQEVILRCVPISNHLYFYWYRQILGQKVEFLVSFYNNEISEKSEIFDDQFSVERPDGSNFTLKIRSTKLEDSAMYFCASSPRTGGTGELFFGEGSRLTVL.

The chain carries TRBV6-5 and TRBJ1-2; maybe TRBD1 (6 bases). CDR1 is MNHEY, CDR2 SVGAGI, per germline. This CDR3 is built from 13 residues. V was clipped by 6 bases and J by 4 bases, with 12 bases between them. CDR3 bases: TGTGCCAGCAGCCTCCAGGGGACCTATGGCTACACCTTC. Its translation: CASSLQGTYGYTF.